The clone carrying this T cell receptor (beta chain) was detected only a few times. No antigen is known for it. This record belongs to a study of T-cell memory formation after mild COVID-19. Overall study results and limits: A second wave of clones peaked on day 37, and their SARS-CoV-2 specificity went unconfirmed.

Using its own MiXCR run on the 5' RACE reads, TCRdb lists one record per CDR3 protein. The sample has under 450,000 distinct CDR3 sequences; about 20% are singletons. This TCR derives from a man aged 18 to 35 who had mild COVID-19 (a few samples of this study predate the infection). Cell type and time point are not known. The sequenced material came from PBMCs or a T cell subset sorted from them (not recorded which).

Written as DNA, the CDR3 is TGTGCCAGCAGCCTTACAGGGTTTCAGCCCCAGCATTTT. It yields the protein CASSLTGFQPQHF. V and J are TRBV7-9 and TRBJ1-5; D possibly corresponds to TRBD1 (6 bases). In germline, CDR1 is SEHNR, CDR2 FQNEAQ (reference sequence). Deletions cut 5 bases from V and 6 bases from J, with 11 bases between. The CDR3 runs 13 residues.